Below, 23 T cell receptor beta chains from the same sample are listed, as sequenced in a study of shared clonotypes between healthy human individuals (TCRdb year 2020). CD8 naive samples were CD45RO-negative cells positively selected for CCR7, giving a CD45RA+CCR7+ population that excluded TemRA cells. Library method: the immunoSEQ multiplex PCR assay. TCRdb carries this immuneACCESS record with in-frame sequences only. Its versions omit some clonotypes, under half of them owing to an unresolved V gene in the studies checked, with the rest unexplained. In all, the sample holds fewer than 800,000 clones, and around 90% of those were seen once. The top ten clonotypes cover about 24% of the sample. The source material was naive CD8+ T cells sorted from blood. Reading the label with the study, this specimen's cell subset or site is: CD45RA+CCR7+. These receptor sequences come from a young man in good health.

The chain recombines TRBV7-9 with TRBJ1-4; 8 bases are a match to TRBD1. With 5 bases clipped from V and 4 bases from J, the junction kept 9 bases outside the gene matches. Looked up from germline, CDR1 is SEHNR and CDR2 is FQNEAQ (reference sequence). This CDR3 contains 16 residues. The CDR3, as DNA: TGTGCCAGCAGCCTTAGCCGGGACAGGCTTAATGAAAAACTGTTTTTT. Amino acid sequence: CASSLSRDRLNEKLFF.

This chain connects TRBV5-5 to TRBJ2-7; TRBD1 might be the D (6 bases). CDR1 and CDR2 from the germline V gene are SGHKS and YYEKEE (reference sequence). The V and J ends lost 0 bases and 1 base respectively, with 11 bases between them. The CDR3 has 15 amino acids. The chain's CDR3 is CASSLGGTGSYEQYF. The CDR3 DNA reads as TGTGCCAGCAGCTTGGGGGGCACAGGGTCCTACGAGCAGTACTTC.

As DNA, the CDR3 is TGTGCCAGCAGCCCGGCGGGTGGAGGGAACACTGAAGCTTTCTTT. Its protein is CASSPAGGGNTEAFF. This chain uses TRBV9 with TRBJ1-1, with D hard to call. CDR3 length: 15 amino acids. The germline CDR1 and CDR2 sequences are SGDLS and YYNGEE. V dropped 4 bases and J dropped 1 base, with 14 bases sitting between them.

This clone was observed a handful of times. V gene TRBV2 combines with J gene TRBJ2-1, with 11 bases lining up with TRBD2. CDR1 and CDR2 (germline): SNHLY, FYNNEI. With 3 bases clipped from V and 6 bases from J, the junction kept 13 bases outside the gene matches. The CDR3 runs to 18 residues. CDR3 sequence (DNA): TGTGCCAGCAGTGACGACATCTTAGCGGGAGGGCCTATCAATGAGCAGTTCTTC. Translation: CASSDDILAGGPINEQFF.

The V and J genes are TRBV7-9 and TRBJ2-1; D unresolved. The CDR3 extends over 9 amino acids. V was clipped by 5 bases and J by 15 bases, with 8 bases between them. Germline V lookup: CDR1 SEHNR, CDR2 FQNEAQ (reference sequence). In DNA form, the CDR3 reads TGTGCCAGCAGCCTCCGTCGGTTCTTC. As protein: CASSLRRFF.

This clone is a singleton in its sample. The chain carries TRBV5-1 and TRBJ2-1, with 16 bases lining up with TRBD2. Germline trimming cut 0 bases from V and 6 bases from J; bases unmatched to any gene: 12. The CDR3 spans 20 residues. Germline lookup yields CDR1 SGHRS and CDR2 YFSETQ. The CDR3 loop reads CASSLGLGLAGGPDSNEQFF. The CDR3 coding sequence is TGCGCCAGCAGCTTGGGACTGGGACTAGCGGGAGGGCCTGATTCCAATGAGCAGTTCTTC.

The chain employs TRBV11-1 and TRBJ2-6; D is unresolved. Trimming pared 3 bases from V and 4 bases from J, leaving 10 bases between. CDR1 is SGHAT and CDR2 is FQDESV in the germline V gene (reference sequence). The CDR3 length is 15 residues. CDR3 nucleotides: TGTGCCAGCAGCTTTATAGGGCTCGGGGCCAACGTCCTGACTTTC. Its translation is CASSFIGLGANVLTF.

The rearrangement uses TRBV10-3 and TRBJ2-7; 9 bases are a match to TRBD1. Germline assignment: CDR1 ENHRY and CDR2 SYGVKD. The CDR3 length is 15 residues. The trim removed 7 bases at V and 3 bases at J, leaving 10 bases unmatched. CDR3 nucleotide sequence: TGTGCCATCAAAGACTCGACAGGGGGTGGCTACGAGCAGTACTTC. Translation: CAIKDSTGGGYEQYF.

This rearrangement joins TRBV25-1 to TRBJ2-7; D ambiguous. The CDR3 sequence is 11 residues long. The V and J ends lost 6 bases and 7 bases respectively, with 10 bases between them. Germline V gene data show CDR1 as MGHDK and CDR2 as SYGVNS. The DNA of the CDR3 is TGTGCCAGCAGCCGGTCCCCGGAGCAGTACTTC. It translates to CASSRSPEQYF.

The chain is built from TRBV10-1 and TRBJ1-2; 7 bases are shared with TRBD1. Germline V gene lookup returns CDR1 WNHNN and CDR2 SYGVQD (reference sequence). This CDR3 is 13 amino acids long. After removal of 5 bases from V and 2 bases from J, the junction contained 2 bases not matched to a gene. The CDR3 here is CASSLDRNYGYTF. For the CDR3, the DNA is TGCGCCAGCAGTTTGGACAGGAACTATGGCTACACCTTC.

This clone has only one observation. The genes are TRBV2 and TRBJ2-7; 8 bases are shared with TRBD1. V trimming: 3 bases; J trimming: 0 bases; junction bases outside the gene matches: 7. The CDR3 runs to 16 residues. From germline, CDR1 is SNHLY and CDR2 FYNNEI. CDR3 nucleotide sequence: TGTGCCAGCAGTGATCTCCGGACAGGGAGCTCCTACGAGCAGTACTTC. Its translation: CASSDLRTGSSYEQYF.

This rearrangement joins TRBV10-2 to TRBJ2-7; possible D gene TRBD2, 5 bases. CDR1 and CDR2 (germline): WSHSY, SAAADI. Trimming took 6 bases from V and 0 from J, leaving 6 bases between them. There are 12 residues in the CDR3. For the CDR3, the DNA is TGCGCCAGCAGGGGGAGCTCCTACGAGCAGTACTTC. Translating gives CASRGSSYEQYF.

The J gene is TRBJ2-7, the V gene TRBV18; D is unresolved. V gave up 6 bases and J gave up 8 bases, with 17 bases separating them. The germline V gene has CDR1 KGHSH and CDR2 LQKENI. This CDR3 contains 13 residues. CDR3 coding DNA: TGTGCCAGCTCGCCGACTGGTCCGTCCCAGCAGTACTTC. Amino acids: CASSPTGPSQQYF.

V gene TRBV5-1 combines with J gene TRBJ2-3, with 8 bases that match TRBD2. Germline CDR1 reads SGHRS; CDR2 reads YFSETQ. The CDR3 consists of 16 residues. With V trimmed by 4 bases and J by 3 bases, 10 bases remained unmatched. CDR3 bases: TGCGCCAGCAGCCTCCACCTTACGGGAGGGACAGATACGCAGTATTTT. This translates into CASSLHLTGGTDTQYF.

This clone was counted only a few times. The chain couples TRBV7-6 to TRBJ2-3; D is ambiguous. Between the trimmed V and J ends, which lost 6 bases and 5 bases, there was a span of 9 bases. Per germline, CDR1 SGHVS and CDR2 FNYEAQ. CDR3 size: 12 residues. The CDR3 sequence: CASSQVEDTQYF. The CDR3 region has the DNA TGTGCCAGCAGTCAAGTGGAAGATACGCAGTATTTT. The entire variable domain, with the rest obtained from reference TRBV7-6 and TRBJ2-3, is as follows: GAGVSQSPRYKVTKRGQDVALRCDPISGHVSLYWYRQALGQGPEFLTYFNYEAQQDKSGLPNDRFSAERPEGSISTLTIQRTEQRDSAMYRCASSQVEDTQYFGPGTRLTVL.

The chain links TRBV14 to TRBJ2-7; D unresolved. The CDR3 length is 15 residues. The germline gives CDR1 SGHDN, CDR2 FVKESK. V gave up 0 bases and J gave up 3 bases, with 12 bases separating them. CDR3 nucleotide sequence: TGTGCCAGCAGCCAAGATGCTTGGACGATCTACGAGCAGTACTTC. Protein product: CASSQDAWTIYEQYF.

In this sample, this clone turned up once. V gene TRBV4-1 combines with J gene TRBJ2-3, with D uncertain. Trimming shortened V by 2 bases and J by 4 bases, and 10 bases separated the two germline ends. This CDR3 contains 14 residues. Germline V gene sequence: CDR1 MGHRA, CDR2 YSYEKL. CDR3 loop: CASSQILVPDTQYF. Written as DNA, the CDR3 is TGCGCCAGCAGCCAAATTTTAGTGCCAGATACGCAGTATTTT.

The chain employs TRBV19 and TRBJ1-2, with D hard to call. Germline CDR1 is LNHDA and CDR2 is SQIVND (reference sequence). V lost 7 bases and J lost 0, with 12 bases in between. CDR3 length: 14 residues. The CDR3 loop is CASIGSSSNYGYTF. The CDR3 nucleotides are TGTGCCAGTATTGGAAGCAGTTCTAACTATGGCTACACCTTC.

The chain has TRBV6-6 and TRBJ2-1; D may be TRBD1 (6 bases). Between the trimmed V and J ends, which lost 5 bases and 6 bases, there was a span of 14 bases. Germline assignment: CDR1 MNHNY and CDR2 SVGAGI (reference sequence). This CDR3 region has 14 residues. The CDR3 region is CASSRQGRSNEQFF. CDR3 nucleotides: TGTGCCAGCAGTAGGCAGGGGAGATCCAATGAGCAGTTCTTC.

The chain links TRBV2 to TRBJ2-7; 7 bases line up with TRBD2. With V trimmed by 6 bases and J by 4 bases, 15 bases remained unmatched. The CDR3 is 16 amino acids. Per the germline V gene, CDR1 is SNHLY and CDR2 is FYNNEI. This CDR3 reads CASSPGRGKLFYEQYF. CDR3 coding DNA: TGTGCCAGCAGCCCAGGGCGGGGGAAGCTTTTTTACGAGCAGTACTTC.

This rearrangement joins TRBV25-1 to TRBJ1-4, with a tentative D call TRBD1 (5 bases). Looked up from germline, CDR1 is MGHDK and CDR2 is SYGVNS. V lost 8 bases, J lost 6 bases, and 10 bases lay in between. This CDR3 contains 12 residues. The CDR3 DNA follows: TGTGCCAGCGATGGGGGTTATGAAAAACTGTTTTTT. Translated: CASDGGYEKLFF.

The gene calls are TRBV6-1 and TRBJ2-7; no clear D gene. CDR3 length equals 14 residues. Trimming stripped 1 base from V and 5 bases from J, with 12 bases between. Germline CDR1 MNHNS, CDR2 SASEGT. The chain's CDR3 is CASSEDNKVDEQYF. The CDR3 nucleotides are TGTGCCAGCAGTGAAGATAATAAGGTCGACGAGCAGTACTTC.

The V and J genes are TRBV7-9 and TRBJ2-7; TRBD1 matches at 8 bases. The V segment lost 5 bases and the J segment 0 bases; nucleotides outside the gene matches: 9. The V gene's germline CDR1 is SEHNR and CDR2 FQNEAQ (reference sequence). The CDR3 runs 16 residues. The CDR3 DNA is TGTGCCAGCAGCGTACTCGACAGGGGCTACTCCTACGAGCAGTACTTC. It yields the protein CASSVLDRGYSYEQYF.